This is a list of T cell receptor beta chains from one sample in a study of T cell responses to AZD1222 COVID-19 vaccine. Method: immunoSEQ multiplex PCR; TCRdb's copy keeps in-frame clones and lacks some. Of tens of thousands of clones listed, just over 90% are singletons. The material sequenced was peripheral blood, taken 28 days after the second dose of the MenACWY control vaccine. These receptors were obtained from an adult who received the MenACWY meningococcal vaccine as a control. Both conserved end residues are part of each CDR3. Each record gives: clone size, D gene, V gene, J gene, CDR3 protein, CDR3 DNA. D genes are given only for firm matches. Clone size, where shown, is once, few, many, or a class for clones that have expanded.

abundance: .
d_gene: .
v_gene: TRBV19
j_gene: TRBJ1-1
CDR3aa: CASSLTWGTTEAFF
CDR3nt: TGTGCCAGTAGTCTGACCTGGGGGACCACTGAAGCTTTCTTT

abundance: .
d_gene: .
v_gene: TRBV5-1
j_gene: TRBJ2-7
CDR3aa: CASSFSRDSYEQYF
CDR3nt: TGCGCCAGCAGCTTTTCGCGGGACTCCTACGAGCAGTACTTC

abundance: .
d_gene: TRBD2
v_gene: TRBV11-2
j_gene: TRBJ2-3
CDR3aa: CASSLDLAVLVDTQYF
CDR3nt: TGTGCCAGCAGCTTAGATCTAGCGGTGCTCGTAGATACGCAGTATTTT

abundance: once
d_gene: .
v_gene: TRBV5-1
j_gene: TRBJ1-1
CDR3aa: CASSLAGADMNTEAFF
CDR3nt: TGCGCCAGCAGCTTGGCCGGGGCAGACATGAACACTGAAGCTTTCTTT

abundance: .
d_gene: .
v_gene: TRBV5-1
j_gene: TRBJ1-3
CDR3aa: CASSLGRAGNTIYF
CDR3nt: TGCGCCAGCAGCTTGGGCAGGGCAGGAAACACCATATATTTT

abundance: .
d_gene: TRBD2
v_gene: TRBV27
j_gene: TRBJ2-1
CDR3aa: CASSDLAGDEQFF
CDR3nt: TGTGCCAGCAGTGACCTAGCGGGCGATGAGCAGTTCTTC

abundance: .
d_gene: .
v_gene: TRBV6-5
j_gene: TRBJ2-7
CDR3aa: CASSYSLAYNEQYF
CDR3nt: TGTGCCAGCAGTTACTCACTAGCTTACAACGAGCAGTACTTC

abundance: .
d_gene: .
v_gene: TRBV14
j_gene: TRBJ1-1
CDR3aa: CASSQMRDTEAFF
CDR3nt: TGTGCCAGCAGCCAAATGAGGGACACTGAAGCTTTCTTT

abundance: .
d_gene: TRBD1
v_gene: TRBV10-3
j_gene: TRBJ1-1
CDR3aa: CAISKGQGATNTEAFF
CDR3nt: TGTGCCATCAGTAAGGGACAGGGGGCTACGAACACTGAAGCTTTCTTT

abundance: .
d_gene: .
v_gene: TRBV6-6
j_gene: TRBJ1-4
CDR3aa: CASSPWEGLREKLFF
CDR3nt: TGTGCCAGCAGCCCCTGGGAGGGGCTCAGGGAAAAACTGTTTTTT

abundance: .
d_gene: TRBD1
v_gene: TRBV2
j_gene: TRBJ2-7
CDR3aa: CASKKTGGVSYEQYF
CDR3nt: TGTGCCAGCAAGAAGACAGGGGGCGTCTCCTACGAGCAGTACTTC

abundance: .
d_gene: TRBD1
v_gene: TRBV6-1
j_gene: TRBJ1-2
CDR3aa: CASSEARTGYGYTF
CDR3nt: TGTGCCAGCAGTGAAGCGCGGACAGGGTATGGCTACACCTTC

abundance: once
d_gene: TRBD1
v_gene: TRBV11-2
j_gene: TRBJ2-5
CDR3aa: CASSSLLGQGKLETQYF
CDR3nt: TGTGCCAGCAGCTCCCTTTTGGGACAGGGGAAGTTGGAGACCCAGTACTTC

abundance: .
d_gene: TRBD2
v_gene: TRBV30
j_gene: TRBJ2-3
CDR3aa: CAWSVYGGGTDTQYF
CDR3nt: TGTGCCTGGAGTGTATATGGGGGGGGCACAGATACGCAGTATTTT

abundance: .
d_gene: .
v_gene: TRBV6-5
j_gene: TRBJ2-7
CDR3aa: CASSYRFPSYEQYF
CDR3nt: TGTGCCAGCAGTTATCGGTTTCCCTCCTACGAGCAGTACTTC

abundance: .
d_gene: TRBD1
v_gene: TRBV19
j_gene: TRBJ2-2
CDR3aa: CASRSGTGSGELFF
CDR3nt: TGTGCCAGTAGATCGGGGACAGGGTCCGGGGAGCTGTTTTTT

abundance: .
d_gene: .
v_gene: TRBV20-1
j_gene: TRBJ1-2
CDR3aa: CSARENGYTF
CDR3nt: TGCAGTGCTAGAGAGAATGGCTACACCTTC

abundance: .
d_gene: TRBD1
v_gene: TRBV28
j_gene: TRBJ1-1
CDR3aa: CASRESGQGRMNTEAFF
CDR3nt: TGTGCCAGCAGAGAGAGCGGACAGGGGCGCATGAACACTGAAGCTTTCTTT

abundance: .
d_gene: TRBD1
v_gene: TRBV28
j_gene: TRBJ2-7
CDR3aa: CASSFHRDSSYEQYF
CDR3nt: TGTGCCAGCAGTTTCCACAGGGACAGCTCCTACGAGCAGTACTTC

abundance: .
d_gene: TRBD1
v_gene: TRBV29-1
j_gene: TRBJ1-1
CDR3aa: CSAAGQANTEAFF
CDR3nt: TGCAGCGCCGCGGGACAGGCAAACACTGAAGCTTTCTTT

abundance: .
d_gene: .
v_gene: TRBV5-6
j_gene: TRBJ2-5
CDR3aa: CASSPGGSAETQYF
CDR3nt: TGTGCCAGCAGCCCCGGTGGTAGTGCGGAGACCCAGTACTTC

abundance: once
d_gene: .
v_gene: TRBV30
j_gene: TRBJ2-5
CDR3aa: CAWSVGGIRTQYF
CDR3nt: TGTGCCTGGAGTGTTGGCGGGATCCGGACCCAGTACTTC

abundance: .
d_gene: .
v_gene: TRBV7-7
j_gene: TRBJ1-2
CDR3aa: CASSSAWRAYGYTF
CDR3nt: TGTGCTAGCAGCTCCGCGTGGAGGGCCTATGGCTACACCTTC

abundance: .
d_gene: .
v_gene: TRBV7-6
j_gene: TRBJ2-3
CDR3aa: CASSLLRGDTQYF
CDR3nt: TGTGCCAGCAGCCTCCTGCGGGGAGATACGCAGTATTTT

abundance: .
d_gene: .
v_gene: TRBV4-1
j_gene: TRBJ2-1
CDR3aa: CASTLGASSYNEQFF
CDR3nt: TGCGCCAGCACTCTGGGGGCCAGCTCCTACAATGAGCAGTTCTTC

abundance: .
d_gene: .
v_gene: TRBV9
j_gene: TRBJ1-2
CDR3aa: CASSALSQGRYGYTF
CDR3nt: TGTGCCAGCAGCGCACTGTCACAGGGCCGCTATGGCTACACCTTC

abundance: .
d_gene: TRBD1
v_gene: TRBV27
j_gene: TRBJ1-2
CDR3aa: CASSSTGDPASGYTF
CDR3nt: TGTGCCAGCAGTTCGACAGGGGACCCGGCGTCCGGCTACACCTTC

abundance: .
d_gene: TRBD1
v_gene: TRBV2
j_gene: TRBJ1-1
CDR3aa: CASRGDSLNTEAFF
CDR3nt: TGTGCCAGCAGAGGGGACAGCTTGAACACTGAAGCTTTCTTT

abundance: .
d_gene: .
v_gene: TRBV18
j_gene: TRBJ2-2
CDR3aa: CASSPPRMGTGELFF
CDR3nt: TGTGCCAGCTCACCACCCAGGATGGGCACCGGGGAGCTGTTTTTT

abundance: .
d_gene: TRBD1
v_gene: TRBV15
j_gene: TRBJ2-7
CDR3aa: CATSRDRGSYEQYF
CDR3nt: TGTGCCACCAGCAGGGACAGGGGTTCCTACGAGCAGTACTTC

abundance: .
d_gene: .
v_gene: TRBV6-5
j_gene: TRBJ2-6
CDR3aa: CASSYGGSGANVLTF
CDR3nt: TGTGCCAGCAGTTATGGGGGTTCTGGGGCCAACGTCCTGACTTTC

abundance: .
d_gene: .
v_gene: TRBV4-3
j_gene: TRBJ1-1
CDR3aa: CASSQDQGGSGTEAFF
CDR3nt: TGCGCCAGCAGCCAAGATCAGGGCGGGTCGGGCACTGAAGCTTTCTTT

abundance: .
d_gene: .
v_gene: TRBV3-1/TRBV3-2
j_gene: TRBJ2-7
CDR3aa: CASSQATSIRSYEQYF
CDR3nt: TGTGCCAGCAGCCAAGCTACTAGCATCCGCTCCTACGAGCAGTACTTC

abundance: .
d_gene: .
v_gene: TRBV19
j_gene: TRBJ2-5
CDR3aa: CASSSFTSGTQETQYF
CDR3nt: TGTGCCAGTAGTTCTTTTACCTCGGGAACACAAGAGACCCAGTACTTC

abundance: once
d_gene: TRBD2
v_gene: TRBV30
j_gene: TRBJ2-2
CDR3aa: CASGRTGLANTGELFF
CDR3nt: TGTGCCTCGGGACGGACGGGACTAGCCAACACCGGGGAGCTGTTTTTT

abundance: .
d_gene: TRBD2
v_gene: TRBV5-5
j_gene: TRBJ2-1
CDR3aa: CASSLGGSSYNEQFF
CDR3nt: TGTGCCAGCAGCTTAGGCGGGAGCTCCTACAATGAGCAGTTCTTC

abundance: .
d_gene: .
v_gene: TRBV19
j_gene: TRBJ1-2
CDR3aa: CASSPPRLTPGGNYGYTF
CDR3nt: TGTGCCAGTAGTCCACCACGACTCACCCCCGGCGGAAACTATGGCTACACCTTC

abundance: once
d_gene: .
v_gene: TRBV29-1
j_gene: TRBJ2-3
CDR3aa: CSVESGVFLDTQYF
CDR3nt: TGCAGCGTTGAATCGGGAGTTTTCTTAGATACGCAGTATTTT

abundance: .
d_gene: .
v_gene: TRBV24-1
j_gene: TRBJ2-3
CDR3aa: CATSLGGPGSLTDTQYF
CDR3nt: TGTGCCACCAGTCTGGGTGGTCCTGGCTCACTCACAGATACGCAGTATTTT

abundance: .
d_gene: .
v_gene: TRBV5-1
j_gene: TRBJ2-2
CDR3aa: CASSRRRTNTGELFF
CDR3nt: TGCGCCAGCAGCCGACGACGGACGAACACCGGGGAGCTGTTTTTT